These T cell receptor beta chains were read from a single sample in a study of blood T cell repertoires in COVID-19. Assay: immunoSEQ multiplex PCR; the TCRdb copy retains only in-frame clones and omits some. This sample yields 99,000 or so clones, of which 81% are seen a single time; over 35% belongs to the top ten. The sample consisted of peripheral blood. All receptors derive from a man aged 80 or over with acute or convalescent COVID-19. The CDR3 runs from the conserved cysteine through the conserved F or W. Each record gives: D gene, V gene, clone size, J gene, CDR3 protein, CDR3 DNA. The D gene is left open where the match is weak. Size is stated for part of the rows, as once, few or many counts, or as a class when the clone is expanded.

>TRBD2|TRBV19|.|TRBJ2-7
CASRGGATGTSGSNSYEQYF
TGTGCCAGTCGAGGGGGGGCCACCGGGACTAGCGGGAGCAATTCCTACGAGCAGTACTTC
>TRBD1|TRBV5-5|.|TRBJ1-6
CASSFTGGADSPLHF
TGTGCCAGCAGCTTCACAGGGGGGGCTGATTCACCCCTCCACTTT
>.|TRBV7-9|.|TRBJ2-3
CASSLAKPSTDTQYF
TGTGCCAGCAGCTTAGCGAAGCCTAGCACAGATACGCAGTATTTT
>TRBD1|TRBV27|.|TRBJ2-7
CASSPGTVRPYEQYF
TGTGCCAGCAGTCCAGGGACAGTACGTCCCTACGAGCAGTACTTC
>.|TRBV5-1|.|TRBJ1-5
CASSLDTYQPQHF
TGCGCCAGCAGCCTCGACACTTATCAGCCCCAGCATTTT
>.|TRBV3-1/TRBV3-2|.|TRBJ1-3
CASSPRGSGNTIYF
TGTGCCAGCAGCCCCCGGGGATCTGGAAACACCATATATTTT
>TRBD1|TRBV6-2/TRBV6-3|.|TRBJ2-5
CASSYGPQGFQETQYF
TGTGCCAGCAGTTACGGGCCACAGGGGTTCCAAGAGACCCAGTACTTC
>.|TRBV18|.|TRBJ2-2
CASSPNIEHTGELFF
TGTGCCAGCTCACCAAATATAGAGCACACCGGGGAGCTGTTTTTT
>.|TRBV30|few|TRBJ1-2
CAWSVQLEYGYTF
TGTGCCTGGAGTGTACAGTTAGAGTATGGCTACACCTTC
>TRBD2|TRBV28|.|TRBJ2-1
CASSRLAGERSEQFF
TGTGCCAGCAGTCGACTAGCGGGAGAGAGGTCTGAGCAGTTCTTC
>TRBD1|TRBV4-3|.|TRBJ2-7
CASSQDWGQGLYEQYF
TGCGCCAGCAGCCAAGATTGGGGACAGGGGCTCTACGAGCAGTACTTC
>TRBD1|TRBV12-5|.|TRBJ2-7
CASGLPPGTGDYYEQYF
TGTGCTAGTGGTTTGCCACCCGGGACAGGGGATTACTACGAGCAGTACTTC
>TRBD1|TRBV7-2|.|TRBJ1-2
CASSFRGHDYTF
TGTGCCAGCAGCTTCAGGGGGCATGACTACACCTTC
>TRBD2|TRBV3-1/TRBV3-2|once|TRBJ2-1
CASSQVTSGVRILDEQFF
TGTGCCAGCAGCCAAGTAACTAGCGGGGTCCGTATCCTCGATGAGCAGTTCTTC
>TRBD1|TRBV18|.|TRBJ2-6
CASSPDRGLSGANVLTF
TGTGCCAGCTCACCTGACAGGGGACTCTCTGGGGCCAACGTCCTGACTTTC
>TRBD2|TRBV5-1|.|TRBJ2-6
CASSVLAVGSGANVLTF
TGCGCCAGCAGCGTCCTAGCGGTAGGATCTGGGGCCAACGTCCTGACTTTC
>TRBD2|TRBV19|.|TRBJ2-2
CASKTSGRQTTGELFF
TGTGCCAGTAAAACTAGCGGGAGGCAAACCACCGGGGAGCTGTTTTTT
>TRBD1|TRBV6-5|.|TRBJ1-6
CASNGQGNSPLHF
TGTGCCAGCAACGGACAGGGGAATTCACCCCTCCACTTT
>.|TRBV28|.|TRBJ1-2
CASSFFGGQTNYGYTF
TGTGCCAGCAGTTTTTTTGGCGGACAAACTAACTATGGCTACACCTTC
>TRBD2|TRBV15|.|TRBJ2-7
CATSRERLLAGDYEQYF
TGTGCCACCAGCAGAGAGCGGTTACTAGCGGGAGACTACGAGCAGTACTTC
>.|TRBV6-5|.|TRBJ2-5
CASSYSSQTQYF
TGTGCCAGCAGTTACTCGAGCCAGACCCAGTACTTC
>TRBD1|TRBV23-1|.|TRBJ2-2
CASSQNRPGTGLLWTGELFF
TGCGCCAGCAGTCAAAACCGACCCGGGACAGGACTCCTTTGGACCGGGGAGCTGTTTTTT